One sample yielded the 7 T cell receptor beta chains listed below, sequenced in a study of blood T cell repertoires in COVID-19 (TCRdb year 2020). The method was the immunoSEQ multiplex PCR assay. As stored in TCRdb, this immuneACCESS dataset retains in-frame rearrangements with V and J assigned. A fraction of the clones does not appear; measured against another copy, unresolved V genes explain less than half of the discrepancy, and the remainder lacks a known reason. In this sample the table shows 160,000 or so clones, 80% to 90% of which occur a single time. The ten largest clones represent over 9% of the sample. The sequenced material came from peripheral blood. The receptor source for this set is a woman aged 70 to 79 with COVID-19, enrolled during active disease.

The V call is TRBV20-1, the J call TRBJ2-1; 7 bases are a match to TRBD2. Trimming took 3 bases from V and 2 from J; bases not matched to a gene: 7. From germline, CDR1 is DFQATT and CDR2 SNEGSKA (reference sequence). There are 15 residues in the CDR3. CDR3 sequence reads: CSASATSRAYNEQFF. The CDR3 nucleotides read TGCAGTGCTAGTGCGACTAGCCGGGCCTACAATGAGCAGTTCTTC.

The rearrangement links TRBV30 to TRBJ1-1; maybe TRBD1 (6 bases). This CDR3 is built from 16 residues. The V gene lost 3 bases and the J gene lost 1 base, with 18 bases spanning the gap. The germline V gene encodes CDR1 GTSNPN and CDR2 SVGIG (reference sequence). The CDR3 region has the DNA TGTGCCTGGAGCCCAATCCGGGACACAAGGAACACTGAAGCTTTCTTT. This sequence encodes CAWSPIRDTRNTEAFF.

V and J are TRBV30 and TRBJ1-4, with 9 positions matching TRBD1. Germline-derived CDR1 and CDR2 are GTSNPN and SVGIG (reference sequence). Trimming took 8 bases from V and 6 from J; bases not matched to a gene: 4. CDR3 length equals 12 residues. The CDR3 nucleotides are TGTGCCGCCGGGACAGGGCATGAAAAACTGTTTTTT. It is translated as CAAGTGHEKLFF.

The chain links TRBV12-3 or TRBV12-4 to TRBJ2-1; D may be TRBD2 (6 bases). The CDR3 covers 12 residues. V was shortened by 2 bases and J by 12 bases, with 11 bases between the two germline ends. CDR3 DNA: TGTGCCAGCAGTTTAACTCGGGACTCGCAGTTCTTC. It yields the protein CASSLTRDSQFF.

The chain joins TRBV7-3 to TRBJ1-2, with D tentatively TRBD1 (6 bases). V gave up 7 bases and J gave up 4 bases, with 25 bases separating them. Germline-derived CDR1 and CDR2 are SGHTA and FQGTGA. The CDR3 is 17 amino acids. The CDR3 DNA follows: TGTGCCAGCACTCCGGGCAGGGGTTTTTCTTCTCTCTATGGCTACACCTTC. This gives the protein CASTPGRGFSSLYGYTF.

V gene TRBV6-1 combines with J gene TRBJ1-2; D gene ambiguous. V lost 2 bases and J 4 bases, leaving 11 bases between the germline ends. Germline CDR1 is MNHNS and CDR2 is SASEGT. This CDR3 contains 14 residues. The CDR3 reads CASSENGSRYGYTF. The CDR3 nucleotides read TGTGCCAGCAGTGAAAACGGGTCTCGCTATGGCTACACCTTC.

The V gene is TRBV5-1, the J gene TRBJ1-4, with no clear D. Per germline, CDR1 SGHRS and CDR2 YFSETQ. V was shortened by 3 bases and J by 0 bases, with 6 bases between the two germline ends. The CDR3 sequence is 14 residues long. The CDR3 protein is CASSWAATNEKLFF. The CDR3 nucleotides are TGCGCCAGCAGCTGGGCTGCAACTAATGAAAAACTGTTTTTT.